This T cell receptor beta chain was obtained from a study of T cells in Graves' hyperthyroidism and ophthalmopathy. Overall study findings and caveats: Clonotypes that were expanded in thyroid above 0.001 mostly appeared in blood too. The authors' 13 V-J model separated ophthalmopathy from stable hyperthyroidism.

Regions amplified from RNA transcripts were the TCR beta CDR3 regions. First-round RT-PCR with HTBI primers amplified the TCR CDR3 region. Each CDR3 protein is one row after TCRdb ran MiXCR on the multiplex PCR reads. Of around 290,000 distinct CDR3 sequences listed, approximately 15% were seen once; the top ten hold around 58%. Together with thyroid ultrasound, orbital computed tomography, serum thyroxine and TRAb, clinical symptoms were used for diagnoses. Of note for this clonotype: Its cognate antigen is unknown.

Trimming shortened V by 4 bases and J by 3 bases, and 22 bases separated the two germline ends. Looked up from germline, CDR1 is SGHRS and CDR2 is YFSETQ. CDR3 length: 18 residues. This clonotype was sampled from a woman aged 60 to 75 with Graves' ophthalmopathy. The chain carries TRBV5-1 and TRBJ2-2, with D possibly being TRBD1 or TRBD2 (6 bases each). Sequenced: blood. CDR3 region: CASSRGDRTIRDTGELFF. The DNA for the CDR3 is TGCGCCAGCAGCCGTGGCGACAGGACTATCCGGGACACCGGGGAGCTGTTTTTT.